The present entry profiles one T cell receptor beta chain with its context. Its antigen is unidentified. This sample stems from a study of T cell repertoires in cytomegalovirus infection. Study overall: CMV epitopes used comprised recently identified HLA-C-restricted ones and well-studied HLA-B-restricted ones. CMV infection together with matching HLA type was indicated by public TCR beta signatures. Study-wide points: What dominated the ex vivo response were HLA-C-restricted CMV-specific TCR beta clonotypes.

TCRdb called the reads again in MiXCR, with one record for every CDR3 protein. This table has fewer than 1,000,000 distinct CDR3 sequences, approximately 33% appearing once. Germline V lookup: CDR1 MRHNA, CDR2 SNTAGT. This CDR3 has 15 residues. V was clipped by 0 bases and J by 1 base; unmatched bases: 2. Here the sequenced sample was cultured CD8+ T cells from PBMCs, taken from culture after CMV antigen stimulation. The V gene is TRBV6-4, the J gene TRBJ1-1, with 7 bases matching TRBD1. The clonotype was recovered from a human donor in good health (CMV status not recorded). Some clones in this sample may be carry-over from other donors' samples. CDR3 sequence: CASSDSTGPNTEAFF. The CDR3 nucleotides read TGTGCCAGCAGTGACTCGACAGGGCCGAACACTGAAGCTTTCTTT.